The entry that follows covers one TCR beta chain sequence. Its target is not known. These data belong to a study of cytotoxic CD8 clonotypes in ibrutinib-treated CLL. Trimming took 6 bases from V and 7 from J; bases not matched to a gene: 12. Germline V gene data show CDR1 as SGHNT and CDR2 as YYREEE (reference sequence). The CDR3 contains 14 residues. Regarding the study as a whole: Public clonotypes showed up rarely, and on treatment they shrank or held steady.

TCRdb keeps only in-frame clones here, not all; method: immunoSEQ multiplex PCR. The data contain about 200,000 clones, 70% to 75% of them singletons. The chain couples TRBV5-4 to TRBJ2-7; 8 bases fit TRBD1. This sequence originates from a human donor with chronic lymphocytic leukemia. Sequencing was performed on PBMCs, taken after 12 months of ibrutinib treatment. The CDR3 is CASNLPGQVPEQYF. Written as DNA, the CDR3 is TGTGCCAGCAACCTCCCGGGACAGGTCCCTGAGCAGTACTTC. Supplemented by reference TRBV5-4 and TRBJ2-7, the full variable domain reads ETGVTQSPTHLIKTRGQQVTLRCSSQSGHNTVSWYQQALGQGPQFIFQYYREEENGRGNFPPRFSGLQFPNYSSELNVNALELDDSALYLCASNLPGQVPEQYFGPGTRLTVT.